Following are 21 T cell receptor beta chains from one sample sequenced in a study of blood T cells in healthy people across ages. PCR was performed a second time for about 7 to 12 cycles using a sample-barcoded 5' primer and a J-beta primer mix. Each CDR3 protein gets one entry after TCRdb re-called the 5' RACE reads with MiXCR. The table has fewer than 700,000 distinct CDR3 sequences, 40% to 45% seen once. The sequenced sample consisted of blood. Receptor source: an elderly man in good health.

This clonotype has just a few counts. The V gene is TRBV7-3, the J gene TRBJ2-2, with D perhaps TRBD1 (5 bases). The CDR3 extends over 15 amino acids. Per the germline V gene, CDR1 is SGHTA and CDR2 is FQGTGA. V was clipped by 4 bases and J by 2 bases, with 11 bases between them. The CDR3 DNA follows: TGTGCCAGCAGCTCAAGTAGGGGTAACACCGGGGAGCTGTTTTTT. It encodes CASSSSRGNTGELFF.

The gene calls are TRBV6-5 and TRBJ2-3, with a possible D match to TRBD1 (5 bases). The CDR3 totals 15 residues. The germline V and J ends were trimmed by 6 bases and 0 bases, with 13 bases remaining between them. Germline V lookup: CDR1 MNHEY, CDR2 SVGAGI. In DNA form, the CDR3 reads TGTGCCAGCAGCTTCACAGGACGGAGCACAGATACGCAGTATTTT. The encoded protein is CASSFTGRSTDTQYF.

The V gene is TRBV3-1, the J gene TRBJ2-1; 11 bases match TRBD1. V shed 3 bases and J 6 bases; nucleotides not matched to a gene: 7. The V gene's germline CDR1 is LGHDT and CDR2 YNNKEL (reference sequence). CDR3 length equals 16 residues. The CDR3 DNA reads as TGTGCCAGCAGCCAGGGAGGGACAGGGGGAATCAATGAGCAGTTCTTC. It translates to CASSQGGTGGINEQFF.

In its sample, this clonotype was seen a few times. The CDR3 nucleotides read TGTGCCAGCAGCCTGGGGTCGGACATTTCCACAGATACGCAGTATTTT. Translation: CASSLGSDISTDTQYF. The chain uses TRBV9 and TRBJ2-3; D may be TRBD1 (5 bases). Germline CDR1 and CDR2: SGDLS and YYNGEE. This CDR3 has 16 residues. V dropped 4 bases and J dropped 2 bases, with 17 bases sitting between them.

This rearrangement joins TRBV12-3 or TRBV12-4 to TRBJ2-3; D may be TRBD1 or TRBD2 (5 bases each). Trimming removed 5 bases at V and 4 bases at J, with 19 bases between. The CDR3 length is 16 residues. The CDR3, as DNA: TGTGCCAGCAGTCTGAACGACAGAAGAGGGGCAGATACGCAGTATTTT. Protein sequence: CASSLNDRRGADTQYF.

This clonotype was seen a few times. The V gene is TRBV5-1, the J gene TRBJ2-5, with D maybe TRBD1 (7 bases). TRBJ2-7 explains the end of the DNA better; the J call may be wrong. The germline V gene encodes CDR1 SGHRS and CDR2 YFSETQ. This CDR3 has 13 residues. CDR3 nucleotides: TGCGCCAGCCATCGGGGGACAGACTACGAGCAGTACTTC. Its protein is CASHRGTDYEQYF.

CDR3 DNA sequence: TGTGCCAGCAGCCGCCAGCCCCTTAATGAAAAACTGTTTTTT. Translating it yields CASSRQPLNEKLFF. The chain employs TRBV7-2 and TRBJ1-4; no clear D. This CDR3 has 14 residues. Trimming removed 5 bases from V and 4 bases from J, with 11 bases in between. In germline, CDR1 is SGHTA, CDR2 FQGNSA. Filled out from reference TRBV7-2 and TRBJ1-4, the complete variable domain reads GAGVSQSPSNKVTEKGKDVELRCDPISGHTALYWYRQSLGQGLEFLIYFQGNSAPDKSGLPSDRFSAERTGGSVSTLTIQRTQQEDSAVYLCASSRQPLNEKLFFGSGTQLSVL.

The CDR3 protein is CASSLGTSGGAFEQFF. CDR3 sequence (DNA): TGTGCCAGCAGTTTAGGGACTAGCGGGGGGGCCTTTGAGCAGTTCTTC. The J gene is TRBJ2-1, the V gene TRBV12-3 or TRBV12-4; 15 bases agree with TRBD2. V lost 1 base, J lost 9 bases, and 4 bases stayed unmatched. CDR3 length: 16 residues.

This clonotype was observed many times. The CDR3: CSVVKIASGRDTQYF. CDR3 bases: TGCAGCGTCGTTAAGATCGCTAGCGGGAGGGATACGCAGTATTTT. The genes are TRBV29-1 and TRBJ2-3; TRBD2 matches at 11 bases. CDR1 is SQVTM, CDR2 ANQGSEA, per germline. The CDR3 sequence is 15 residues long. V was pared by 6 bases and J by 6 bases, with 11 bases of the junction left unmatched.

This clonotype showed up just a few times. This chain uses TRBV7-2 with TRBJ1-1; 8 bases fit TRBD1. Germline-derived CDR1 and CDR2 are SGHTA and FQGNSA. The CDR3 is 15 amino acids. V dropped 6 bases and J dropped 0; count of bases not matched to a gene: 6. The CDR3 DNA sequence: TGTGCCAGCAGGACGCAGGGGGCGATGAACACTGAAGCTTTCTTT. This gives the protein CASRTQGAMNTEAFF.

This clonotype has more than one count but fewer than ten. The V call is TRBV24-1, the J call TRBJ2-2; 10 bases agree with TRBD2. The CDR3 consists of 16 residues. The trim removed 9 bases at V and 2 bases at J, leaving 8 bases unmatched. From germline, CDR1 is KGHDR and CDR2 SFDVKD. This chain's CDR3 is CATGDTSGKNTGELFF. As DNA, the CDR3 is TGTGCCACCGGGGATACTAGCGGGAAAAACACCGGGGAGCTGTTTTTT.

The CDR3 here is CASSSYQRGGMHEQFF. DNA for the CDR3: TGTGCCAGCAGCTCCTATCAGCGGGGGGGCATGCATGAGCAGTTCTTC. The chain has TRBV7-2 and TRBJ2-1; 10 nucleotides align to TRBD2. The CDR3 spans 16 residues. CDR1 SGHTA and CDR2 FQGNSA come from the germline V gene. J lost 8 bases, V lost 4 bases, and 11 bases had no gene match.

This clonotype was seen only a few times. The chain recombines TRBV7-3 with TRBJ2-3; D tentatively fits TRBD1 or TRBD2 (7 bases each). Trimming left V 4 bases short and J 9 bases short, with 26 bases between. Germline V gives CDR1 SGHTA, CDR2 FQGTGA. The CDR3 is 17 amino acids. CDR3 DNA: TGTGCCAGCAGCTCCGACCCCAGGGGGAGGGTCCAGGGGACGCAGTATTTT. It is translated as CASSSDPRGRVQGTQYF. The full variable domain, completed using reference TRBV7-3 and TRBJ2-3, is GAGVSQTPSNKVTEKGKYVELRCDPISGHTALYWYRQSLGQGPEFLIYFQGTGAADDSGLPNDRFFAVRPEGSVSTLKIQRTERGDSAVYLCASSSDPRGRVQGTQYFGPGTRLTVL.

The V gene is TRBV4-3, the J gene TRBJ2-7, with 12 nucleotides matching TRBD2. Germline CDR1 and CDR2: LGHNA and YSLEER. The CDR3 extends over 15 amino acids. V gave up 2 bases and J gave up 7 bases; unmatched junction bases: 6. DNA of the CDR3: TGCGCCAGCAGCCAAAGAAGACTAGCGGGAGCAGAGCAGTACTTC. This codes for CASSQRRLAGAEQYF.

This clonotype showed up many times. CDR3 amino acids: CSTRQGHEQYF. In DNA, the CDR3 is TGCAGCACCAGACAGGGGCACGAGCAGTACTTC. This chain joins TRBV29-1 and TRBJ2-7; 8 nucleotides align to TRBD1. Germline trimming cut 8 bases from V and 5 bases from J; bases unmatched to any gene: 5. The CDR3 length is 11 residues. CDR1 and CDR2 from the germline V gene are SQVTM and ANQGSEA.

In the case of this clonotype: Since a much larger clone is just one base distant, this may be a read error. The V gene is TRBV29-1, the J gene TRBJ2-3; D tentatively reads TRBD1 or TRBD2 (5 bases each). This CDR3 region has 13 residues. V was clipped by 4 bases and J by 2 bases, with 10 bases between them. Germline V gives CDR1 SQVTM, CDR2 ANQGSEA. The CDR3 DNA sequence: TGCAGCGTTGCCAGGGACCACACAGATACGCAGTATTTT. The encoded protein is CSVARDHTDTQYF.

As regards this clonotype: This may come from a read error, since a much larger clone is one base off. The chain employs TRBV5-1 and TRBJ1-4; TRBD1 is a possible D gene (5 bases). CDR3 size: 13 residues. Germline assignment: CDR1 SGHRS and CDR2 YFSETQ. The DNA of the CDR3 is TGCGCCAGCAGCTTGGGACAGAATGAAGAACTGTTTTTT. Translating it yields CASSLGQNEELFF. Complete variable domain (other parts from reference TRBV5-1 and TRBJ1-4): KAGVTQTPRYLIKTRGQQVTLSCSPISGHRSVSWYQQTPGQGLQFLFEYFSETQRNKGNFPGRFSGRQFSNSRSEMNVSTLELGDSALYLCASSLGQNEELFFGSGTQLSVL.

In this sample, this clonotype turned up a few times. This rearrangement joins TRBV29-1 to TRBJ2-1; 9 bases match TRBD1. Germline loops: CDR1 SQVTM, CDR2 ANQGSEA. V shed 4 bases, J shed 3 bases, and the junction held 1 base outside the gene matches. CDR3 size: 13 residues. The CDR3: CSVADRGYNEQFF. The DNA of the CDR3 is TGCAGCGTTGCGGACAGGGGCTACAATGAGCAGTTCTTC.

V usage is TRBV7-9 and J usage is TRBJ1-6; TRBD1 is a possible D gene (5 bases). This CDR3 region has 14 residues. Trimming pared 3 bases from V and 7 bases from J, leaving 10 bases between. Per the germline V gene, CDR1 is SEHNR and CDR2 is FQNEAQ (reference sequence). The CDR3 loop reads CASSFGGENSPLHF. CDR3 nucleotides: TGTGCCAGCAGCTTTGGAGGGGAAAATTCACCCCTCCACTTT. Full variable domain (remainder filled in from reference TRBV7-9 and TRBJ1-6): DTGVSQNPRHKITKRGQNVTFRCDPISEHNRLYWYRQTLGQGPEFLTYFQNEAQLEKSRLLSDRFSAERPKGSFSTLEIQRTEQGDSAMYLCASSFGGENSPLHFGNGTRLTVT.

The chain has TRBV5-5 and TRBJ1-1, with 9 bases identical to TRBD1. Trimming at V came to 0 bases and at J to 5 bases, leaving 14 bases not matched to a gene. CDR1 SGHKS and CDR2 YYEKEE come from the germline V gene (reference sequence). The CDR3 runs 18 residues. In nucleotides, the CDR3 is TGTGCCAGCAGCTTGGCCGGGGGACAGGGAAGAACAGTTACTGAAGCTTTCTTT. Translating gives CASSLAGGQGRTVTEAFF.

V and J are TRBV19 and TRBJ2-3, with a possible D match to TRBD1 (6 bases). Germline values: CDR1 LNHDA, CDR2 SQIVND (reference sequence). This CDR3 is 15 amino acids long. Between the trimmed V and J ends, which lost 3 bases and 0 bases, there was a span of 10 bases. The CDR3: CASSIGQRSTDTQYF. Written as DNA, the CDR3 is TGTGCCAGTAGTATCGGACAGAGAAGCACAGATACGCAGTATTTT. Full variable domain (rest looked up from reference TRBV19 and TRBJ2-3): DGGITQSPKYLFRKEGQNVTLSCEQNLNHDAMYWYRQDPGQGLRLIYYSQIVNDFQKGDIAEGYSVSREKKESFPLTVTSAQKNPTAFYLCASSIGQRSTDTQYFGPGTRLTVL.